The 3 T cell receptor beta chains given below trace back to one sample, sequenced in a study of blood T cell repertoires in COVID-19. Profiled with immunoSEQ multiplex PCR; TCRdb holds only in-frame clones, not every one. The sample yields about 100,000 clones, approximately 86% seen once. Sequenced sample: peripheral blood. These receptors were taken from a man aged 55 to 69 with acute or convalescent COVID-19.

This clone appeared a few times. CDR3 in DNA: TGCGCCAGCAGCTTAGGCGCGGGGTCTGGGGAAAAACTGTTTTTT. Its protein product is CASSLGAGSGEKLFF. This rearrangement joins TRBV5-1 to TRBJ1-4; D gene ambiguous. V lost 2 bases, J lost 8 bases, and 16 bases lay in between. The CDR3 has 15 residues. In germline, CDR1 is SGHRS, CDR2 YFSETQ.

The J gene is TRBJ1-1, the V gene TRBV3-1 (or the pseudogene TRBV3-2); D is undetermined. The CDR3 runs 13 residues. V was trimmed by 4 bases and J by 5 bases, leaving 11 bases between them. The germline CDR1 and CDR2 sequences are LGHDT and YNNKEL (reference sequence). CDR3 residues: CASSPWGGTEAFF. The CDR3 DNA is TGTGCCAGCAGCCCTTGGGGAGGGACTGAAGCTTTCTTT.

The rearrangement uses TRBV7-8 and TRBJ1-1, with D unclear. CDR1 and CDR2 from the germline V gene are SGHVS and FQNEAQ. This CDR3 contains 13 residues. Trimming took 0 bases from V and 10 from J, leaving 12 bases between them. Here the CDR3 DNA reads TGTGCCAGCAGCTTAGCCCCCGTCGGGGTAGCTTTCTTT. It is translated as CASSLAPVGVAFF.